The sequence of this TCR beta chain was determined in a study of T cells in women clearing cervical HPV infection (dated by TCRdb to the late 2010s). About the full investigation: The cases were 20 to 30 women with histologically confirmed HPV16-related CIN3 or worse, and 2 of those women had invasive cancers. Controls were 25 or so women whose single incident HPV16 infection cleared within 12 months without precancer or cancer developing. Blood from cases was collected at the visit where the lesion was first found, while blood from controls was collected once the infection could no longer be detected. Among cases, blood sampling came a median of roughly 150 days after lesion detection, with an interquartile range of roughly 85 to 200 days. Because only a few women had HLA typing data, the possibility that HLA type acted as a confounder could not be ruled out. The exploratory proof-of-principle case-control study was nested within the Guanacaste HPV Natural History Study in Costa Rica and compared TCR repertoires across cervical HPV16 outcomes. Cases were matched to controls by age within five years and by the year the sample was collected. Median age was roughly 35 years in cases versus roughly 37 in controls, and baseline characteristics did not differ significantly. The parent cohort enrolled roughly 9,400 women aged 18 or older in Guanacaste, Costa Rica, in about 1992 to 1994 and followed the women for around seven years. Five blinded duplicates per group were added as quality controls, so that some 60 samples were obtained: 50 or so participants and 10 replicates. Study-wide conclusions, independent of this receptor: The cross-sectional design could not show whether associations preceded infection or resulted from it; effector/memory subsets and HPV-specific T cells were not isolated. T-cell numbers per sample were unknown, so richness differences could reflect varying T-cell content rather than repertoire biology. TRBV6-7 relative abundance was lower in cases than in controls (roughly 0.11% versus 0.16%; Bonferroni P = 0.0008). Significantly higher TCR repertoire richness was observed in CIN3+ cases than in controls across sequencing depths, whereas no difference in evenness was found. Random forest classifiers that combined richness and V gene abundances separated cases from controls with an estimated AUC of around 0.8.

Every participant had a single incident cervical HPV16 infection, and prevalent HPV16 infections were excluded. Cervical HPV DNA was detected by MY09/MY11 PCR, and genotyping was performed by dot-blot hybridization. More than 14 mL of heparinized blood were centrifuged, and the buffy coat was split into aliquots, frozen at -30 degrees C, and then kept at -80 degrees C. QIAGEN kits were used to extract genomic DNA from buffy coat specimens. TCR beta CDR3 regions were amplified by multiplex PCR using the immunoSEQ assay from an average of 1200 ng genomic DNA per sample. The assay corrected primer bias using a complete synthetic TCR repertoire to establish an amplification baseline. The amplicons were sequenced on the Illumina platform. On the authors' methods: Error correction of the sequences involved clustering with frequency ratios plus a modified nearest-neighbor algorithm, after which the sequences were analyzed in the immunoSEQ Analyzer using IMGT gene definitions. At each rarefaction depth, TCR richness and evenness were averaged across 20 rarefaction repeats, and any sample with fewer sequences than the depth was left out. Wilcoxon rank sum tests with FDR correction were used to compare relative abundances of V, D and J genes between the groups. For the blinded duplicates, the intraclass correlation was 95.6% for TCR richness and averaged roughly 75% across 70 or so gene segments. Entries here come from immuneACCESS through TCRdb and include only in-frame sequences with V and J called. Some clones fail to appear in such tables; in the studies checked, an unresolved V gene covers under half of the shortfall, and the cause of the remainder is unknown. V and J calls and clone size are copied from that table; D and trimming were computed from the DNA. This sample's clone table shows fewer than 40,000 clones. Around 4.9% of the sample is taken by the ten largest.

V is clipped by 9 bases and J by 0 bases, and the sequence between their germline boundaries is 21 bases long. CDR3 length: 16 amino acids, cysteine to phenylalanine. The 39 bases shown cover part of the CDR3, and their frame starts at base 1. From the germline V gene, CDR1 is SGHRS and CDR2 is YFSETQ. To note about this clone: Its antigen specificity is not known. The CDR3 end lies 3 residues beyond the end of the read and is filled in from the germline J gene.

The chain was built from TRBV5-1 and TRBJ1-1, with a tentative D gene TRBD1 over 6 matching bases. The sample was blood buffy coat. This receptor was taken from a woman aged 18-70 years with a cervical HPV16 infection that either progressed to CIN3+ or cleared (not recorded which). The CDR3 bases that were read are TGCGCCACCAGACAATTACCGGGACAAATGAACACTGAA. The resulting protein is CATRQLPGQMNTE. The whole CDR3 is CATRQLPGQMNTEAFF.